The clone carrying this T cell receptor (beta chain) was seen at least ten times. The record originates from a study of T cells in Graves' hyperthyroidism and ophthalmopathy. V was trimmed by 5 bases and J by 4 bases, leaving 12 bases between them. The CDR3 runs 14 residues. Germline V gene data show CDR1 as MDHEN and CDR2 as SYDVKM. TCR beta CDR3 regions were amplified from RNA transcripts. The study used the HTBI primer set for a first-round RT-PCR of the TCR CDR3. TCRdb re-analysed the multiplex PCR reads in MiXCR, keeping a single row per CDR3 protein. The table includes about half a million distinct CDR3 sequences, roughly 20% detected once.

J is TRBJ1-5 and V is TRBV28, with unresolved D. This receptor was obtained from a man aged 18 to 30 with Graves' hyperthyroidism. The sample was blood. The CDR3 here is CASSISGVNQPQHF. CDR3 DNA: TGTGCCAGCAGTATCTCCGGGGTTAATCAGCCCCAGCATTTT.